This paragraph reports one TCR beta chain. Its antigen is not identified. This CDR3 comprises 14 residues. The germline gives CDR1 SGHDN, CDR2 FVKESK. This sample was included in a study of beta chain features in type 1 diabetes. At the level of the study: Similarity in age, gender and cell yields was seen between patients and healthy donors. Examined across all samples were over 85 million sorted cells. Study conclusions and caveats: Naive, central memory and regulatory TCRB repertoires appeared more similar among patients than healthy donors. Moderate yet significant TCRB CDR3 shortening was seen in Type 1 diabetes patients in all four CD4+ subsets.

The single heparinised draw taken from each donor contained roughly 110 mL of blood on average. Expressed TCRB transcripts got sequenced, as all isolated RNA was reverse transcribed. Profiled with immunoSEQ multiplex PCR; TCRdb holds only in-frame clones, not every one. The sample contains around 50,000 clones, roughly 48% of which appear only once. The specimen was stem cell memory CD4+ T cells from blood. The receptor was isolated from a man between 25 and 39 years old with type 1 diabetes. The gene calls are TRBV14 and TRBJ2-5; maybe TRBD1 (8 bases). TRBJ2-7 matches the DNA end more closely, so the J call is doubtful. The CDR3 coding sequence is TGTGCCAGCAGCCGCACAGGGGGGGTTTACGAGCAGTACTTC. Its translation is CASSRTGGVYEQYF.